This TCR beta chain comes out of a study of Ad26.COV2.S vaccination and SARS-CoV-2 variants. The method was immunoSEQ multiplex PCR; TCRdb's version includes in-frame clones alone and lacks a portion of them. The sample records 300,000 to 400,000 clones, roughly 85% being singletons. Germline V gene sequence: CDR1 SNHLY, CDR2 FYNNEI. V gave up 7 bases and J gave up 0 bases; unmatched junction bases: 3. There are 14 residues in the CDR3. As for treatment: over 15 received Ad26.COV2.S at low or high dose, single or two shots; several received placebo; per-sample allocation not given. Sampling occurred on day 63 after the first vaccine or placebo injection.

The TCR sequence derives from a person between 18 and 65 years old who received the Ad26.COV2.S COVID-19 vaccine or a placebo. This chain links TRBV2 with TRBJ2-1, with 7 bases aligning to TRBD1. Material: peripheral blood, obtained in a trial of Ad26.COV2.S vaccine versus placebo. As DNA, the CDR3 is TGTGCCAGCAAGGGGGCTAGCTCCTACAATGAGCAGTTCTTC. Residues: CASKGASSYNEQFF.